The 25 T cell receptor beta chains reported below all come from one sample, sequenced in a study of shared clonotypes between healthy human individuals. Method: immunoSEQ multiplex PCR; TCRdb's copy keeps in-frame clones and lacks some. The sample comprises 190,000 or so clones, approximately 61% of which are singletons, and more than 9% rests with the top ten. The sample was memory CD4+ T cells sorted from blood. Subset in this sample: CD45RA-negative fraction. The receptor set was obtained from a man aged 30 to 39 in good health.

The chain couples TRBV7-2 to TRBJ2-4; D may be TRBD1 (5 bases). With 2 bases removed from V and 0 bases from J, the gap between germline ends came to 14 bases. In germline, CDR1 is SGHTA, CDR2 FQGNSA. The CDR3 extends over 17 amino acids. The CDR3 DNA follows: TGTGCCAGCAGCTTATCATCCAGGGTACTAGCCAAAAACATTCAGTACTTC. Translating it yields CASSLSSRVLAKNIQYF.

V is TRBV10-3 and J is TRBJ2-7; D assignment may be TRBD1 or TRBD2 (5 bases each). CDR1 ENHRY and CDR2 SYGVKD come from the germline V gene. V gave up 11 bases and J gave up 1 base, with 15 bases separating them. This CDR3 spans 13 amino acids. The CDR3 here is CASRRGRSYEQYF. Written as DNA, the CDR3 is TGTGCCTCCCGACGGGGACGGTCCTACGAGCAGTACTTC.

A word on this clone: The sample has other DNA sequences that encode this CDR3 too. The CDR3 region is CAWSRDSGSGNTIYF. CDR3 coding DNA: TGTGCCTGGAGCAGGGACAGTGGCTCTGGAAACACCATATATTTT. V gene TRBV30 combines with J gene TRBJ1-3; 7 bases align to TRBD1. CDR1 is GTSNPN, CDR2 SVGIG, per germline (reference sequence). The CDR3 is 15 amino acids. Trimming took 3 bases from V and 0 from J; bases not matched to a gene: 5.

The chain uses TRBV2 and TRBJ1-1; D is perhaps TRBD1 (6 bases). There are 15 residues in the CDR3. V was cut by 7 bases and J by 4 bases, with 19 bases left in between. CDR1 is SNHLY and CDR2 is FYNNEI in the germline V gene. CDR3 nucleotide sequence: TGTGCCAGCATGCAGGGGCTCAGCTATGGCACTGAAGCTTTCTTT. This translates into CASMQGLSYGTEAFF.

Here the CDR3 DNA reads TGTGCCAGCAGCTTAACACAGGGTGCCGGGGAGCTGTTTTTT. It is translated as CASSLTQGAGELFF. The chain joins TRBV11-2 to TRBJ2-2, with D possibly TRBD1 on 6 matching bases. With 2 bases removed from V and 6 bases from J, the gap between germline ends came to 10 bases. Germline values: CDR1 SGHAT, CDR2 FQNNGV. The CDR3 totals 14 residues.

Written as DNA, the CDR3 is TGTGCCAGCAGCTTACTCTACTACGAGCAGTACTTC. Its protein product is CASSLLYYEQYF. The genes are TRBV7-2 and TRBJ2-7, with D uncertain. Trimming removed 2 bases at V and 3 bases at J, with 5 bases between. CDR1 and CDR2 (germline): SGHTA, FQGNSA. This CDR3 is built from 12 residues.

A word on this clone: This sample includes further DNA sequences coding for the same CDR3. The chain links TRBV20-1 to TRBJ1-1; D is unresolved. The CDR3 covers 11 residues. The germline V gene encodes CDR1 DFQATT and CDR2 SNEGSKA (reference sequence). Trimming removed 4 bases from V and 5 bases from J, with 8 bases in between. The CDR3 coding sequence is TGCAGTGCTAACGGGAATACTGAAGCTTTCTTT. Residues: CSANGNTEAFF.

The J gene is TRBJ2-7, the V gene TRBV7-8, with no clear D. CDR3 size: 16 residues. Trimming left V 0 bases short and J 3 bases short, with 15 bases between. Germline assignment: CDR1 SGHVS and CDR2 FQNEAQ. Here the CDR3 DNA reads TGTGCCAGCAGCTTAGCGCTAGAGCCTGGGGACTACGAGCAGTACTTC. Amino acids: CASSLALEPGDYEQYF. Using reference TRBV7-8 and TRBJ2-7 for the parts outside the CDR3, the full variable domain is GAGVSQSPRYKVAKRGQDVALRCDPISGHVSLFWYQQALGQGPEFLTYFQNEAQLDKSGLPSDRFFAERPEGSVSTLKIQRTQQEDSAVYLCASSLALEPGDYEQYFGPGTRLTVT.

The genes are TRBV11-2 and TRBJ2-3; D possibly corresponds to TRBD1 (5 bases). The length of the CDR3 is 14 residues. From germline, CDR1 is SGHAT and CDR2 FQNNGV. V was clipped by 5 bases and J by 8 bases, with 17 bases between them. The CDR3 DNA reads as TGTGCCAGCAGCATAATTAAAGGGGCCGGTACGCAGTATTTT. It translates to CASSIIKGAGTQYF.

V and J are TRBV5-1 and TRBJ2-5, with D possibly being TRBD2 (6 bases). The V gene lost 3 bases and the J gene lost 1 base, with 10 bases spanning the gap. The CDR3 runs to 14 residues. The germline CDR1 and CDR2 sequences are SGHRS and YFSETQ. CDR3 region: CASSSRGSQETQYF. In DNA form, the CDR3 reads TGCGCCAGCAGCTCCCGGGGGTCCCAAGAGACCCAGTACTTC.

V and J are TRBV4-1 and TRBJ2-3; D unresolved. CDR3 size: 13 residues. V was pared by 0 bases and J by 4 bases, with 5 bases between. Per germline, CDR1 MGHRA and CDR2 YSYEKL. CDR3 DNA: TGCGCCAGCAGCCAAGATTCCGCAGATACGCAGTATTTT. This codes for CASSQDSADTQYF.

The chain recombines TRBV2 with TRBJ1-4; no clear D gene. V dropped 1 base and J dropped 5 bases, with 14 bases sitting between them. Germline lookup yields CDR1 SNHLY and CDR2 FYNNEI. This CDR3 spans 16 amino acids. CDR3 protein: CASSEGGWNVNEKLFF. DNA of the CDR3: TGTGCCAGCAGTGAAGGGGGTTGGAACGTAAATGAAAAACTGTTTTTT.

The chain links TRBV10-3 to TRBJ1-3; D gene unclear. The CDR3 is 15 residues long. Trimming pared 5 bases from V and 0 bases from J, leaving 11 bases between. Germline V gives CDR1 ENHRY, CDR2 SYGVKD. CDR3 in amino acids: CAISLYPSSGNTIYF. In DNA form, the CDR3 reads TGTGCCATCAGTCTGTACCCGTCCTCTGGAAACACCATATATTTT.

The genes are TRBV7-8 and TRBJ2-5, with D possibly being TRBD1 (6 bases). The germline gives CDR1 SGHVS, CDR2 FQNEAQ. The CDR3 has 13 amino acids. V dropped 5 bases and J dropped 2 bases, with 9 bases sitting between them. CDR3 sequence reads: CASSTGQQETQYF. In nucleotides, the CDR3 is TGTGCCAGCAGCACAGGGCAACAAGAGACCCAGTACTTC.

This clone was observed a few times. This sequence joins TRBV5-1 and TRBJ2-3, with TRBD2 matching over 12 bases. J lost 0 bases, V lost 1 base, and 6 bases had no gene match. Germline V lookup: CDR1 SGHRS, CDR2 YFSETQ. The CDR3 is 18 amino acids. For the CDR3, the DNA is TGCGCCAGCAGCTTGACCGGGACTAGCGGGTATAGCACAGATACGCAGTATTTT. Protein: CASSLTGTSGYSTDTQYF.

The count of this clone is one. The J gene is TRBJ2-1, the V gene TRBV27; 9 bases map to TRBD2. Germline V lookup: CDR1 MNHEY, CDR2 SMNVEV (reference sequence). This CDR3 is 17 amino acids long. J was trimmed by 9 bases and V by 3 bases; bases with no gene match: 15. The CDR3 bases are TGTGCCAGCAGTTTTGGTGCGGGAGGGTCCCATCTTCCTGAGCAGTTCTTC. Its translation: CASSFGAGGSHLPEQFF.

The V call is TRBV15, the J call TRBJ1-2, with 9 bases matching TRBD1. V lost 5 bases, J lost 4 bases, and 5 bases stayed unmatched. This CDR3 contains 14 residues. From germline, CDR1 is LNHNV and CDR2 YYDKDF (reference sequence). The CDR3 sequence is CATSGGQGGYGYTF. The CDR3 coding sequence is TGTGCCACCAGCGGGGGACAGGGCGGCTATGGCTACACCTTC.

The rearrangement uses TRBV27 and TRBJ2-2; tentatively, D is TRBD2 (5 bases). The germline V gene encodes CDR1 MNHEY and CDR2 SMNVEV (reference sequence). There are 14 residues in the CDR3. The V end lost 6 bases, the J end lost 1 base, and 9 bases lay between the germline ends. For the CDR3, the DNA is TGTGCCAGCAGACGAGGGCGGAACACCGGGGAGCTGTTTTTT. This encodes CASRRGRNTGELFF.

This clone occurred a few times. The gene calls are TRBV5-4 and TRBJ2-1, with 13 bases identical to TRBD2. Germline V gives CDR1 SGHNT, CDR2 YYREEE (reference sequence). V lost 5 bases and J lost 5; bases outside the gene matches: 7. The CDR3 totals 16 residues. The DNA for the CDR3 is TGTGCCAGCAGTCTTGGGGGACTAGCGGGACACAATGAGCAGTTCTTC. It codes for CASSLGGLAGHNEQFF.

The chain recombines TRBV19 with TRBJ2-2; 9 nucleotides match TRBD1. The CDR3 contains 16 residues. CDR1 and CDR2 from the germline V gene are LNHDA and SQIVND (reference sequence). V was clipped by 4 bases and J by 3 bases; unmatched bases: 6. CDR3 protein: CASSTWDREYTGELFF. In nucleotides, the CDR3 is TGTGCCAGTAGTACCTGGGACAGGGAATACACCGGGGAGCTGTTTTTT.

On this clone itself: Distinct nucleotide sequences in the sample also encode this CDR3. The genes are TRBV6-1 and TRBJ2-7; D might be TRBD1 or TRBD2, each matching 5 bases. The V end was cut by 0 bases, the J end by 6 bases, with 6 bases between. This CDR3 has 12 amino acids. Germline CDR1 reads MNHNS; CDR2 reads SASEGT. The CDR3 coding sequence is TGTGCCAGCAGTGAAGCGAGGGGCGAGCAGTACTTC. Translating it yields CASSEARGEQYF.

This clone was observed a handful of times. The rearrangement links TRBV9 to TRBJ2-2; possible D gene TRBD1, 6 bases. CDR1 and CDR2 from the germline V gene are SGDLS and YYNGEE. V lost 7 bases to trimming and J lost 6 bases, with 13 bases between them. The CDR3 is 13 residues long. The CDR3 reads CASDNRASGELFF. The DNA for the CDR3 is TGTGCCAGCGACAACAGGGCATCCGGGGAGCTGTTTTTT.

This clone occurred a few times. The chain couples TRBV2 to TRBJ2-5, with 10 nucleotides matching TRBD2. Germline assignment: CDR1 SNHLY and CDR2 FYNNEI. There are 17 residues in the CDR3. The J segment lost 3 bases and the V segment lost 7 bases, leaving 14 bases of the junction unmatched. The CDR3: CASTGARGLAAEETQYF. The CDR3 nucleotides are TGTGCCAGCACCGGTGCTAGAGGACTAGCGGCCGAAGAGACCCAGTACTTC. The full variable domain, in which reference TRBV2 and TRBJ2-5 provide the parts outside the CDR3, is EPEVTQTPSHQVTQMGQEVILRCVPISNHLYFYWYRQILGQKVEFLVSFYNNEISEKSEIFDDQFSVERPDGSNFTLKIRSTKLEDSAMYFCASTGARGLAAEETQYFGPGTRLLVL.

The sample holds a few counts of this clone. CDR3 sequence (DNA): TGTGCCAGCAGCTCCTCTGGGACTCTGGCGGGAGCTTTCTTT. Protein product: CASSSSGTLAGAFF. The V and J genes are TRBV5-4 and TRBJ1-1; D might be TRBD1 (5 bases). CDR1 and CDR2 from the germline V gene are SGHNT and YYREEE (reference sequence). V was shortened by 3 bases and J by 10 bases, with 19 bases between the two germline ends. The CDR3 has 14 amino acids.

The V call is TRBV28, the J call TRBJ2-7; 8 bases are a match to TRBD2. CDR3 size: 16 residues. J lost 2 bases, V lost 2 bases, and 8 bases had no gene match. Germline CDR1 and CDR2: MDHEN and SYDVKM. The CDR3 here is CASSLGPLAVTYEQYF. The DNA for the CDR3 is TGTGCCAGCAGTTTAGGCCCACTAGCGGTTACCTACGAGCAGTACTTC.